The 19 T cell receptor beta chains given below trace back to one sample, sequenced in a study of blood T cell repertoires in COVID-19. Sequenced by immunoSEQ multiplex PCR; TCRdb stores in-frame clones only, minus some. The sample includes about 73,000 clones, 75% to 90% seen only once; the top ten take under 10%. The sequenced sample consisted of peripheral blood. These receptors were obtained from a man aged 80 or over with acute or convalescent COVID-19.

The chain links TRBV19 to TRBJ2-2; D may be TRBD1 (6 bases). V gave up 2 bases and J gave up 5 bases, with 9 bases separating them. This CDR3 spans 14 amino acids. Germline V lookup: CDR1 LNHDA, CDR2 SQIVND (reference sequence). CDR3 nucleotide sequence: TGTGCCAGTAGTATACAGGGGAGAACCGGGGAGCTGTTTTTT. Translation gives CASSIQGRTGELFF.

The V and J genes are TRBV3-1 (or the pseudogene TRBV3-2) and TRBJ2-1; a possible D gene is TRBD2 (6 bases). V lost 4 bases to trimming and J lost 0 bases, with 10 bases between them. CDR1 is LGHDT and CDR2 is YNNKEL in the germline V gene (reference sequence). The CDR3 consists of 15 residues. CDR3 DNA: TGTGCCAGCAGCCCTCTAGCGAGCTCCTACAATGAGCAGTTCTTC. It is translated as CASSPLASSYNEQFF.

The V gene is TRBV19, the J gene TRBJ1-1; 8 nucleotides agree with TRBD1. This CDR3 spans 15 amino acids. Germline V gene lookup returns CDR1 LNHDA and CDR2 SQIVND (reference sequence). V shed 6 bases, J shed 5 bases, and the junction held 11 bases outside the gene matches. Here the CDR3 DNA reads TGTGCCAGTAGGCGGGACTCTACAGGGGGAACTGAAGCTTTCTTT. It encodes CASRRDSTGGTEAFF.

This chain joins TRBV5-5 and TRBJ1-1; D possibly corresponds to TRBD1 (5 bases). From germline, CDR1 is SGHKS and CDR2 YYEKEE (reference sequence). Trimming cost V 4 bases and J 2 bases, with 9 bases left between them. This CDR3 is 13 amino acids long. The CDR3 bases are TGTGCCAGCAGCGCGGGACCAAACACTGAAGCTTTCTTT. Protein: CASSAGPNTEAFF.

J is TRBJ2-5 and V is TRBV6-5, with a possible D match to TRBD1 (5 bases). This CDR3 is 14 amino acids long. CDR1 is MNHEY and CDR2 is SVGAGI in the germline V gene. With 5 bases removed from V and 1 base from J, the gap between germline ends came to 11 bases. The CDR3 bases are TGTGCCAGCAGTCCCCGACAGATCCAAGAGACCCAGTACTTC. It specifies CASSPRQIQETQYF.

The V and J genes are TRBV7-3 and TRBJ1-1, with D unclear. This CDR3 spans 16 amino acids. Germline V gene sequence: CDR1 SGHTA, CDR2 FQGTGA. Trimming took 4 bases from V and 6 from J, leaving 21 bases between them. CDR3 residues: CASSSRGNLQRAEAFF. DNA for the CDR3: TGTGCCAGCAGCTCTCGTGGCAACCTTCAACGGGCTGAAGCTTTCTTT.

CDR3 sequence reads: CASTERSYEQYF. DNA of the CDR3: TGTGCCAGCACCGAGAGATCCTACGAGCAGTACTTC. The chain joins TRBV6-5 to TRBJ2-7; no clear D gene. V lost 7 bases to trimming and J lost 1 base, with 8 bases between them. Germline V gene sequence: CDR1 MNHEY, CDR2 SVGAGI. CDR3 length equals 12 residues.

A remark on this clone: This specimen includes other DNA sequences encoding the same CDR3. The chain couples TRBV5-1 to TRBJ1-3; D remains ambiguous. Trimming removed 0 bases from V and 0 bases from J, with 4 bases in between. The CDR3 runs to 14 residues. CDR1 is SGHRS and CDR2 is YFSETQ in the germline V gene. This CDR3 is CASSLDNSGNTIYF. CDR3 nucleotides: TGCGCCAGCAGCTTGGACAACTCTGGAAACACCATATATTTT.

The chain has TRBV7-9 and TRBJ2-3, with 8 nucleotides matching TRBD1. This CDR3 is 14 amino acids long. The germline gives CDR1 SEHNR, CDR2 FQNEAQ (reference sequence). J gave up 4 bases and V 5 bases, and 5 bases lay outside the gene matches. CDR3 nucleotides: TGTGCCAGCAGCCGCGACAGGGGATCAGATACGCAGTATTTT. This sequence encodes CASSRDRGSDTQYF.

This clone has only a few counts. The chain is built from TRBV12-5 and TRBJ2-1; D may be TRBD1 (6 bases). Germline V lookup: CDR1 LGHNT, CDR2 FRNRAP. The CDR3 is made up of 13 amino acids. V lost 2 bases and J lost 9, with 11 bases in between. CDR3 sequence reads: CASGLKDSGEQFF. Written as DNA, the CDR3 is TGTGCTAGTGGTTTGAAGGACAGTGGTGAGCAGTTCTTC.

This chain joins TRBV7-5 and TRBJ1-6; no check of the table's D call, TRBD1, against the DNA was made. TRBV7-5 is a pseudogene segment. The CDR3 is made up of 16 amino acids. The CDR3 reads CVRSLTPGVGDSPLHF. The CDR3 DNA reads as TGTGTCAGAAGCTTAACTCCCGGAGTAGGGGATTCACCCCTCCACTTT.

This clone has a single count. The chain carries TRBV18 and TRBJ1-1; 9 nucleotides agree with TRBD1. CDR3 size: 13 residues. V trimming: 7 bases; J trimming: 3 bases; junction bases outside the gene matches: 3. Germline V gene data show CDR1 as KGHSH and CDR2 as LQKENI. The CDR3 nucleotides are TGTGCCAGCTACAGGGGGCGGGACACTGAAGCTTTCTTT. Protein product: CASYRGRDTEAFF.

This sequence joins TRBV2 and TRBJ1-4, with a tentative D call TRBD1 (6 bases). CDR1 is SNHLY, CDR2 FYNNEI, per germline. The germline V and J ends were trimmed by 4 bases and 2 bases, with 8 bases remaining between them. The CDR3 spans 14 residues. Written as DNA, the CDR3 is TGTGCCAGCAGTGTACAGGGCACTAATGAAAAACTGTTTTTT. Translated, it gives CASSVQGTNEKLFF.

The chain combines TRBV19 with TRBJ2-3, with D perhaps TRBD2 (5 bases). Germline V gives CDR1 LNHDA, CDR2 SQIVND (reference sequence). CDR3 length: 15 amino acids. Deletions cut 2 bases from V and 4 bases from J, with 13 bases between. CDR3 protein: CASSITADPADTQYF. DNA of the CDR3: TGTGCCAGTAGTATAACAGCGGATCCGGCAGATACGCAGTATTTT.

Remarks on this clone: The DNA is omitted, as the CDR3 cannot be located on it reliably, and the CDR3 follows TCRdb's listing. The rearrangement links TRBV7-6 to TRBJ2-7; no DNA check was done on the table's D call, TRBD2. Germline values: CDR1 SGHVS, CDR2 FNYEAQ. The CDR3 numbers 14 amino acids, ends counted. CDR3: CASSLGVGSGALDF.

The genes are TRBV5-6 and TRBJ2-7; the D is unclear. Trimming removed 3 bases from V and 1 base from J, with 8 bases in between. CDR1 and CDR2 (germline): SGHDT, YYEEEE. This CDR3 is 13 amino acids long. In DNA form, the CDR3 reads TGTGCCAGCAGCTCGGGTTTTTCCTACGAGCAGTACTTC. Amino acids: CASSSGFSYEQYF.

This chain links TRBV30 with TRBJ1-5; TRBD1 agrees at 10 bases. J was trimmed by 4 bases and V by 5 bases; bases with no gene match: 5. The CDR3 spans 14 residues. Per germline, CDR1 GTSNPN and CDR2 SVGIG (reference sequence). The chain's CDR3 is CAWGTGVGNQPQHF. The CDR3, as DNA: TGTGCCTGGGGGACAGGGGTGGGAAATCAGCCCCAGCATTTT. The full variable domain, with the rest looked up from reference TRBV30 and TRBJ1-5, is SQTIHQWPATLVQPVGSPLSLECTVEGTSNPNLYWYRQAAGRGLQLLFYSVGIGQISSEVPQNLSASRPQDRQFILSSKKLLLSDSGFYLCAWGTGVGNQPQHFGDGTRLSIL.

V and J are TRBV27 and TRBJ1-1; 10 bases align to TRBD1. V dropped 5 bases and J dropped 4; count of bases not matched to a gene: 7. The germline V gene has CDR1 MNHEY and CDR2 SMNVEV (reference sequence). The CDR3 extends over 15 amino acids. As DNA, the CDR3 is TGTGCCAGCAGTCCGCCCCGGGACAGGGGCACTGAAGCTTTCTTT. Translated, it gives CASSPPRDRGTEAFF.

The V gene is TRBV5-6, the J gene TRBJ1-6, with 7 bases lining up with TRBD1. Germline CDR1 is SGHDT and CDR2 is YYEEEE. There are 16 residues in the CDR3. J lost 4 bases, V lost 4 bases, and 8 bases had no gene match. CDR3 in DNA: TGTGCCAGCAGCCGCAGACAGGGAGCATATAATTCACCCCTCCACTTT. The encoded protein is CASSRRQGAYNSPLHF.